This TCR beta chain stems from a study of read filtering for tumor transcriptome and immune sequencing. Study-level background: Mean patient age was roughly 70 years, range roughly 45 to 80; over 16 male, 14 female. R-ISS stage counts were eight or nine for I, about 15 for II, roughly seven for III. Transcriptome libraries were built from DNase-treated RNA.

Germline values: CDR1 SQVTM, CDR2 ANQGSEA. This CDR3 region has 16 residues. Deletions cut 5 bases from V and 3 bases from J, with 21 bases between. This clonotype was observed at least ten times. Its specificity is unknown. The study, taken as a whole, reports: Single-read clonotypes: roughly 86% of IR-seq clonotypes (around 3.4% of reads), around three quarters of RNA-seq clonotypes (44.6% of reads).

Molecular barcoded adaptors covering alpha/delta and beta/gamma chains were used on roughly 400 ng RNA. MiXCR, run by TCRdb on the reads, gives a single entry per CDR3 protein. The table lists roughly 130,000 distinct CDR3 sequences, 13% of them singletons. Material: a population of CD138-negative cells sorted from bone marrow. J is TRBJ2-3 and V is TRBV29-1; no clear D gene. The sequence came from a donor aged 40 or older with multiple myeloma. CDR3 protein: CSVLRHPQLETDTQYF. In DNA form, the CDR3 reads TGCAGCGTTCTCCGCCACCCTCAGCTAGAAACAGATACGCAGTATTTT.